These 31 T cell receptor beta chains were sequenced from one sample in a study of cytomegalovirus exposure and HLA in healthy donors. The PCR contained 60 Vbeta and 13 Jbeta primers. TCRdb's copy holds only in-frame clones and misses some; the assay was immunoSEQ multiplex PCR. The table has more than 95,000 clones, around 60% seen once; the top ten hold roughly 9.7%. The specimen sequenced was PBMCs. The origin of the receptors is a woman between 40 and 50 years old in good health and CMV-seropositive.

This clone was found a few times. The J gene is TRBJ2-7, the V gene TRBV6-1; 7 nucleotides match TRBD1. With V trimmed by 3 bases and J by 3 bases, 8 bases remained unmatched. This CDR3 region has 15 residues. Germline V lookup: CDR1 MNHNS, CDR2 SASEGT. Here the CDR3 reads CASSDGTAHGYEQYF. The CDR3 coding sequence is TGTGCCAGCAGTGACGGGACAGCCCACGGCTACGAGCAGTACTTC.

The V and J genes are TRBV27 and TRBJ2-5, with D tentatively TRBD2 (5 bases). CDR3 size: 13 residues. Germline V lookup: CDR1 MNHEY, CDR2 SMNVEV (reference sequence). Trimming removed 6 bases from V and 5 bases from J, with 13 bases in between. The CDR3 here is CASRKLTGETQYF. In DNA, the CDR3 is TGTGCCAGCAGGAAACTGACGGGGGAGACCCAGTACTTC.

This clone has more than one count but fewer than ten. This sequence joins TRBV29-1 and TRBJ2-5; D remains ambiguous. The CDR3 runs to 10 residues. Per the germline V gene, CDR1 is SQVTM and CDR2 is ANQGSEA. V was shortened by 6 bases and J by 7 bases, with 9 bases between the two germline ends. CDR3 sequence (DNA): TGCAGCGTGGCGGATCTGACCCAGTACTTC. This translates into CSVADLTQYF.

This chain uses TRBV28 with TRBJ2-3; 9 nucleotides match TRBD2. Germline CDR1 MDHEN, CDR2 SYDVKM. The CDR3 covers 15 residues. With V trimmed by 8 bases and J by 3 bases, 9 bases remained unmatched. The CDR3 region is CASPPPSGITDTQYF. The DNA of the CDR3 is TGTGCCAGCCCCCCCCCTAGCGGGATAACAGATACGCAGTATTTT.

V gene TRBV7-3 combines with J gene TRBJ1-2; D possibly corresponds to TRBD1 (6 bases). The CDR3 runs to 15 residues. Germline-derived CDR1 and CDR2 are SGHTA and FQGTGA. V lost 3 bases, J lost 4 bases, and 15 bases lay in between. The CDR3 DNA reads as TGTGCCAGCAGCTTCGCACAGGGTTTGGGCTATGGCTACACCTTC. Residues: CASSFAQGLGYGYTF. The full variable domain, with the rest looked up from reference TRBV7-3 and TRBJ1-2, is GAGVSQTPSNKVTEKGKYVELRCDPISGHTALYWYRQSLGQGPEFLIYFQGTGAADDSGLPNDRFFAVRPEGSVSTLKIQRTERGDSAVYLCASSFAQGLGYGYTFGSGTRLTVV.

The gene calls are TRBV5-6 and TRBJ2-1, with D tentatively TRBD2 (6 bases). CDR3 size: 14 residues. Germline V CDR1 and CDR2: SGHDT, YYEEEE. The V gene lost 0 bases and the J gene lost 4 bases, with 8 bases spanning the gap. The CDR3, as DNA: TGTGCCAGCAGCTTGGATCTAGCGTACAATGAGCAGTTCTTC. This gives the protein CASSLDLAYNEQFF.

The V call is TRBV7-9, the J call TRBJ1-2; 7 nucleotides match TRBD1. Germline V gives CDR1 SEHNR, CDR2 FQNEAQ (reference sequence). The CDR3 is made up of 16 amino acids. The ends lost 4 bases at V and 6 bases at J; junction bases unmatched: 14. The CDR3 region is CASSSRPWTGTDGYTF. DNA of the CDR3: TGTGCCAGCAGCTCGAGGCCGTGGACAGGAACGGATGGCTACACCTTC. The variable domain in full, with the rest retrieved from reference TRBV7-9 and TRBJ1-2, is DTGVSQNPRHKITKRGQNVTFRCDPISEHNRLYWYRQTLGQGPEFLTYFQNEAQLEKSRLLSDRFSAERPKGSFSTLEIQRTEQGDSAMYLCASSSRPWTGTDGYTFGSGTRLTVV.

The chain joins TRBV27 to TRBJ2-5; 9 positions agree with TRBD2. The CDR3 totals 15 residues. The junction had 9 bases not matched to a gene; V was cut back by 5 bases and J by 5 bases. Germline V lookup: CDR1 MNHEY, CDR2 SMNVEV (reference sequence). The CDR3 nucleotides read TGTGCCAGCAGTATAACCCTTAGCGGGAGCGAGACCCAGTACTTC. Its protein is CASSITLSGSETQYF.

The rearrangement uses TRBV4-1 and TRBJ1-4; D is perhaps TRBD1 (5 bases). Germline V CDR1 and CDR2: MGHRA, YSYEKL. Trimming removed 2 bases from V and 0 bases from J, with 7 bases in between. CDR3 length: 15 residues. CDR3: CASSQQGATNEKLFF. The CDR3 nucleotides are TGCGCCAGCAGCCAACAGGGTGCAACTAATGAAAAACTGTTTTTT.

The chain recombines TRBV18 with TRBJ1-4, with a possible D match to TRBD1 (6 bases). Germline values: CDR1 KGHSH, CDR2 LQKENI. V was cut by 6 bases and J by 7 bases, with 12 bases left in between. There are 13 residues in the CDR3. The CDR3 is CASSPGQGEKLFF. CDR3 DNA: TGTGCCAGCTCTCCGGGACAAGGTGAAAAACTGTTTTTT.

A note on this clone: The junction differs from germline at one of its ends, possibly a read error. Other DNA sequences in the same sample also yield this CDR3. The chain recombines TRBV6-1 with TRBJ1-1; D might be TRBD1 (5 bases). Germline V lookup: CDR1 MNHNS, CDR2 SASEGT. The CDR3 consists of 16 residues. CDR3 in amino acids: CASSEGGGLMNTEAFF. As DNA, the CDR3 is TGTGCCAGCAGTGAAGGGGGGGGGTTGATGAACACTGAAGCCTTCTTT.

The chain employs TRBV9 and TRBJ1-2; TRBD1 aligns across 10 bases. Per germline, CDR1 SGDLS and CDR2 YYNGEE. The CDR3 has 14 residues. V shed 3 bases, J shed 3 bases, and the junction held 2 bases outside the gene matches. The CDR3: CASSATGGDYGYTF. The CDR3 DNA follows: TGTGCCAGCAGCGCGACAGGGGGCGACTATGGCTACACCTTC.

In nucleotides, the CDR3 is TGTGCCAGTAGTTCCGTCCACACTGAAGCTTTCTTT. This codes for CASSSVHTEAFF. The J gene is TRBJ1-1, the V gene TRBV19; D is ambiguous. The CDR3 length is 12 residues. Germline V gives CDR1 LNHDA, CDR2 SQIVND (reference sequence). V was trimmed by 5 bases and J by 3 bases, leaving 7 bases between them.

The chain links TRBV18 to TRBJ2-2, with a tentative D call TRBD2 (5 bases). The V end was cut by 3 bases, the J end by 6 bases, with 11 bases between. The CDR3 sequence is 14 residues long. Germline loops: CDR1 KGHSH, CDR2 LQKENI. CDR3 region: CASSPGDNAGELFF. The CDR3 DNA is TGTGCCAGCTCACCCGGGGATAATGCCGGGGAGCTGTTTTTT.

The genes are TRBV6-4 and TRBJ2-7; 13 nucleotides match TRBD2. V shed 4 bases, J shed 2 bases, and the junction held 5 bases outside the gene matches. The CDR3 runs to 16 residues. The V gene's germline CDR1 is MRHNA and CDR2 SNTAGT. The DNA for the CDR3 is TGTGCCAGCAGTGCTACTAGCGGGAGGGAGACCTACGAGCAGTACTTC. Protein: CASSATSGRETYEQYF.

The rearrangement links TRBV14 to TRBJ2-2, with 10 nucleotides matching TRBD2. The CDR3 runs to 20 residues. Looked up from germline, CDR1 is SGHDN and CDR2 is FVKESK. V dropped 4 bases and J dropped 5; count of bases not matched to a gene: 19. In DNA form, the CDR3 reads TGTGCCAGCAGCCCGCGAAACCAAGAGGGCGGACTAGCGGTTACCGGGGAGCTGTTTTTT. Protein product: CASSPRNQEGGLAVTGELFF.

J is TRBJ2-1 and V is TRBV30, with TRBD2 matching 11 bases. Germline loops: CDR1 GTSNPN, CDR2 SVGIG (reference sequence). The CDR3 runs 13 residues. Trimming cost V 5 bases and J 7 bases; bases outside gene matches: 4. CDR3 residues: CAWVGTSGNEQFF. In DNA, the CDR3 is TGTGCCTGGGTCGGGACTAGCGGAAATGAGCAGTTCTTC.

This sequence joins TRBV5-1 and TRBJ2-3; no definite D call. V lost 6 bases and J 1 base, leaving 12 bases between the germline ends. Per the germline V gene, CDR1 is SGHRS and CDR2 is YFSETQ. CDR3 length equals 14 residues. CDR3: CASTAPLGTDTQYF. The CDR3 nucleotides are TGCGCCAGCACCGCGCCCCTCGGCACAGATACGCAGTATTTT.

This CDR3 is CASSFGQGSGNTIYF. CDR3 sequence (DNA): TGTGCCAGCAGCTTCGGACAGGGATCTGGAAACACCATATATTTT. This chain uses TRBV7-8 with TRBJ1-3; 8 bases agree with TRBD1. V dropped 3 bases and J dropped 1; count of bases not matched to a gene: 2. Per the germline V gene, CDR1 is SGHVS and CDR2 is FQNEAQ. The CDR3 is 15 amino acids.

The CDR3 spells CASSFGLAGVNEQFF. The CDR3 DNA follows: TGTGCCAGCAGCTTCGGACTAGCGGGTGTCAATGAGCAGTTCTTC. The V gene is TRBV5-4, the J gene TRBJ2-1; 11 nucleotides line up with TRBD2. The V gene end was trimmed by 2 bases and the J gene end by 6 bases; junction bases not matched to a gene: 4. The germline V gene encodes CDR1 SGHNT and CDR2 YYREEE (reference sequence). The CDR3 covers 15 residues.

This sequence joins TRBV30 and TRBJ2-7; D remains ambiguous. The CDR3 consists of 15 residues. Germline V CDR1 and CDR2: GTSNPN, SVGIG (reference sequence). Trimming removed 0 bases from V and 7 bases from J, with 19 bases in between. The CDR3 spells CAWSVLDTGSSEQYF. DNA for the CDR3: TGTGCCTGGAGTGTACTCGACACCGGATCCTCAGAGCAGTACTTC.

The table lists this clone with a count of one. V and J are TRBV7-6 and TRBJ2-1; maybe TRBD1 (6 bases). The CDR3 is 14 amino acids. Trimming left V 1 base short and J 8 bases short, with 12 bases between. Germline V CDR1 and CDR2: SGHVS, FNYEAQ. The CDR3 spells CASSLGVQGYEQFF. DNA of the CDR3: TGTGCCAGCAGCTTAGGGGTACAGGGTTATGAGCAGTTCTTC.

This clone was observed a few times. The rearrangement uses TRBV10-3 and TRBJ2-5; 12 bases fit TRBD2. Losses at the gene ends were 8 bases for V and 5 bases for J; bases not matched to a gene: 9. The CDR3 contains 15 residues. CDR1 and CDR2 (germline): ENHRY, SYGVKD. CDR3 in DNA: TGTGCCATCGGCAGACTAGCGGGAGAATTTGAGACCCAGTACTTC. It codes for CAIGRLAGEFETQYF.

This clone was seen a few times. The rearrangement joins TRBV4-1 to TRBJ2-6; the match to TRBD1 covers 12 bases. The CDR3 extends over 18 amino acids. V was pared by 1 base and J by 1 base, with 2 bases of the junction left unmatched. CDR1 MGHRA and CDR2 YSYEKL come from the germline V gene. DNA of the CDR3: TGCGCCAGCAGCCAAGCGGGACAGGGGGCTTCTGGGGCCAACGTCCTGACTTTC. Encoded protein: CASSQAGQGASGANVLTF.

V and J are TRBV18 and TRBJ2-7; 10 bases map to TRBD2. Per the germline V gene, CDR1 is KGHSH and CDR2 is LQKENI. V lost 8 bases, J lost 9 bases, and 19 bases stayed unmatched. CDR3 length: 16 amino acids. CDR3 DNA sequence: TGTGCCAGCGGCCCCGGGGGGACTAGCGAGGGGACCTGGCAGTACTTC. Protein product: CASGPGGTSEGTWQYF.

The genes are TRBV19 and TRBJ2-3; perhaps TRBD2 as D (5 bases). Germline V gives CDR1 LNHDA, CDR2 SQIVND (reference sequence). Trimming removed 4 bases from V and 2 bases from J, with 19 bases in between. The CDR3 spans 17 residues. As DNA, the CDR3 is TGTGCCAGTAGTAGCCTGGCCGGGGAGAGGCCCACAGATACGCAGTATTTT. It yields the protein CASSSLAGERPTDTQYF.

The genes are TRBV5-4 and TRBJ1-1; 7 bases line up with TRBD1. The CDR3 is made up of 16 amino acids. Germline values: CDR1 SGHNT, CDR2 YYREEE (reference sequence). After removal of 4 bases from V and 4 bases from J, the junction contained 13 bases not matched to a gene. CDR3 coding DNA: TGTGCCAGCAGCCCGACCGGGACAGCAAGAACCACTGAAGCTTTCTTT. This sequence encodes CASSPTGTARTTEAFF.

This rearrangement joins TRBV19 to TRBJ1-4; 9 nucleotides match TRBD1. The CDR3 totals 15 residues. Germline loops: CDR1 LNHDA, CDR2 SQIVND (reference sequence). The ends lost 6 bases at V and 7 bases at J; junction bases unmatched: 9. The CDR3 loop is CASSPLTGGTEKLFF. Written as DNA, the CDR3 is TGTGCCAGTAGCCCTTTGACAGGGGGTACTGAAAAACTGTTTTTT.

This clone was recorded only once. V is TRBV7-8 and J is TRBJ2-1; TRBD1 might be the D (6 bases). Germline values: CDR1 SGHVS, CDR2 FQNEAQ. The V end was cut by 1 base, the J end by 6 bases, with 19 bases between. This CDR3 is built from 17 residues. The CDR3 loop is CASSLDLGRGLFNEQFF. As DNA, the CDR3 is TGTGCCAGCAGCTTAGATCTTGGCAGGGGTCTTTTCAATGAGCAGTTCTTC.

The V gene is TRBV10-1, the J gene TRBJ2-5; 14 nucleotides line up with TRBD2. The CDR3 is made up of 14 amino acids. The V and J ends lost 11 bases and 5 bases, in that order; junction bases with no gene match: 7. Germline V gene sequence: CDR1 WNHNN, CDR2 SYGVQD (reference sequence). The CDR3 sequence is CALRLAGGRETQYF. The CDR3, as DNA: TGCGCCCTTCGACTAGCGGGAGGGAGGGAGACCCAGTACTTC.

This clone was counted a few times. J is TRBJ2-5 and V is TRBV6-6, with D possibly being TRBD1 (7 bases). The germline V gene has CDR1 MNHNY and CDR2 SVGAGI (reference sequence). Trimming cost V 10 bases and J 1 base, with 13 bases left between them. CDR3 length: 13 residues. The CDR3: CATEGQSQETQYF. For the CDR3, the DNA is TGTGCCACGGAGGGACAGTCCCAAGAGACCCAGTACTTC.